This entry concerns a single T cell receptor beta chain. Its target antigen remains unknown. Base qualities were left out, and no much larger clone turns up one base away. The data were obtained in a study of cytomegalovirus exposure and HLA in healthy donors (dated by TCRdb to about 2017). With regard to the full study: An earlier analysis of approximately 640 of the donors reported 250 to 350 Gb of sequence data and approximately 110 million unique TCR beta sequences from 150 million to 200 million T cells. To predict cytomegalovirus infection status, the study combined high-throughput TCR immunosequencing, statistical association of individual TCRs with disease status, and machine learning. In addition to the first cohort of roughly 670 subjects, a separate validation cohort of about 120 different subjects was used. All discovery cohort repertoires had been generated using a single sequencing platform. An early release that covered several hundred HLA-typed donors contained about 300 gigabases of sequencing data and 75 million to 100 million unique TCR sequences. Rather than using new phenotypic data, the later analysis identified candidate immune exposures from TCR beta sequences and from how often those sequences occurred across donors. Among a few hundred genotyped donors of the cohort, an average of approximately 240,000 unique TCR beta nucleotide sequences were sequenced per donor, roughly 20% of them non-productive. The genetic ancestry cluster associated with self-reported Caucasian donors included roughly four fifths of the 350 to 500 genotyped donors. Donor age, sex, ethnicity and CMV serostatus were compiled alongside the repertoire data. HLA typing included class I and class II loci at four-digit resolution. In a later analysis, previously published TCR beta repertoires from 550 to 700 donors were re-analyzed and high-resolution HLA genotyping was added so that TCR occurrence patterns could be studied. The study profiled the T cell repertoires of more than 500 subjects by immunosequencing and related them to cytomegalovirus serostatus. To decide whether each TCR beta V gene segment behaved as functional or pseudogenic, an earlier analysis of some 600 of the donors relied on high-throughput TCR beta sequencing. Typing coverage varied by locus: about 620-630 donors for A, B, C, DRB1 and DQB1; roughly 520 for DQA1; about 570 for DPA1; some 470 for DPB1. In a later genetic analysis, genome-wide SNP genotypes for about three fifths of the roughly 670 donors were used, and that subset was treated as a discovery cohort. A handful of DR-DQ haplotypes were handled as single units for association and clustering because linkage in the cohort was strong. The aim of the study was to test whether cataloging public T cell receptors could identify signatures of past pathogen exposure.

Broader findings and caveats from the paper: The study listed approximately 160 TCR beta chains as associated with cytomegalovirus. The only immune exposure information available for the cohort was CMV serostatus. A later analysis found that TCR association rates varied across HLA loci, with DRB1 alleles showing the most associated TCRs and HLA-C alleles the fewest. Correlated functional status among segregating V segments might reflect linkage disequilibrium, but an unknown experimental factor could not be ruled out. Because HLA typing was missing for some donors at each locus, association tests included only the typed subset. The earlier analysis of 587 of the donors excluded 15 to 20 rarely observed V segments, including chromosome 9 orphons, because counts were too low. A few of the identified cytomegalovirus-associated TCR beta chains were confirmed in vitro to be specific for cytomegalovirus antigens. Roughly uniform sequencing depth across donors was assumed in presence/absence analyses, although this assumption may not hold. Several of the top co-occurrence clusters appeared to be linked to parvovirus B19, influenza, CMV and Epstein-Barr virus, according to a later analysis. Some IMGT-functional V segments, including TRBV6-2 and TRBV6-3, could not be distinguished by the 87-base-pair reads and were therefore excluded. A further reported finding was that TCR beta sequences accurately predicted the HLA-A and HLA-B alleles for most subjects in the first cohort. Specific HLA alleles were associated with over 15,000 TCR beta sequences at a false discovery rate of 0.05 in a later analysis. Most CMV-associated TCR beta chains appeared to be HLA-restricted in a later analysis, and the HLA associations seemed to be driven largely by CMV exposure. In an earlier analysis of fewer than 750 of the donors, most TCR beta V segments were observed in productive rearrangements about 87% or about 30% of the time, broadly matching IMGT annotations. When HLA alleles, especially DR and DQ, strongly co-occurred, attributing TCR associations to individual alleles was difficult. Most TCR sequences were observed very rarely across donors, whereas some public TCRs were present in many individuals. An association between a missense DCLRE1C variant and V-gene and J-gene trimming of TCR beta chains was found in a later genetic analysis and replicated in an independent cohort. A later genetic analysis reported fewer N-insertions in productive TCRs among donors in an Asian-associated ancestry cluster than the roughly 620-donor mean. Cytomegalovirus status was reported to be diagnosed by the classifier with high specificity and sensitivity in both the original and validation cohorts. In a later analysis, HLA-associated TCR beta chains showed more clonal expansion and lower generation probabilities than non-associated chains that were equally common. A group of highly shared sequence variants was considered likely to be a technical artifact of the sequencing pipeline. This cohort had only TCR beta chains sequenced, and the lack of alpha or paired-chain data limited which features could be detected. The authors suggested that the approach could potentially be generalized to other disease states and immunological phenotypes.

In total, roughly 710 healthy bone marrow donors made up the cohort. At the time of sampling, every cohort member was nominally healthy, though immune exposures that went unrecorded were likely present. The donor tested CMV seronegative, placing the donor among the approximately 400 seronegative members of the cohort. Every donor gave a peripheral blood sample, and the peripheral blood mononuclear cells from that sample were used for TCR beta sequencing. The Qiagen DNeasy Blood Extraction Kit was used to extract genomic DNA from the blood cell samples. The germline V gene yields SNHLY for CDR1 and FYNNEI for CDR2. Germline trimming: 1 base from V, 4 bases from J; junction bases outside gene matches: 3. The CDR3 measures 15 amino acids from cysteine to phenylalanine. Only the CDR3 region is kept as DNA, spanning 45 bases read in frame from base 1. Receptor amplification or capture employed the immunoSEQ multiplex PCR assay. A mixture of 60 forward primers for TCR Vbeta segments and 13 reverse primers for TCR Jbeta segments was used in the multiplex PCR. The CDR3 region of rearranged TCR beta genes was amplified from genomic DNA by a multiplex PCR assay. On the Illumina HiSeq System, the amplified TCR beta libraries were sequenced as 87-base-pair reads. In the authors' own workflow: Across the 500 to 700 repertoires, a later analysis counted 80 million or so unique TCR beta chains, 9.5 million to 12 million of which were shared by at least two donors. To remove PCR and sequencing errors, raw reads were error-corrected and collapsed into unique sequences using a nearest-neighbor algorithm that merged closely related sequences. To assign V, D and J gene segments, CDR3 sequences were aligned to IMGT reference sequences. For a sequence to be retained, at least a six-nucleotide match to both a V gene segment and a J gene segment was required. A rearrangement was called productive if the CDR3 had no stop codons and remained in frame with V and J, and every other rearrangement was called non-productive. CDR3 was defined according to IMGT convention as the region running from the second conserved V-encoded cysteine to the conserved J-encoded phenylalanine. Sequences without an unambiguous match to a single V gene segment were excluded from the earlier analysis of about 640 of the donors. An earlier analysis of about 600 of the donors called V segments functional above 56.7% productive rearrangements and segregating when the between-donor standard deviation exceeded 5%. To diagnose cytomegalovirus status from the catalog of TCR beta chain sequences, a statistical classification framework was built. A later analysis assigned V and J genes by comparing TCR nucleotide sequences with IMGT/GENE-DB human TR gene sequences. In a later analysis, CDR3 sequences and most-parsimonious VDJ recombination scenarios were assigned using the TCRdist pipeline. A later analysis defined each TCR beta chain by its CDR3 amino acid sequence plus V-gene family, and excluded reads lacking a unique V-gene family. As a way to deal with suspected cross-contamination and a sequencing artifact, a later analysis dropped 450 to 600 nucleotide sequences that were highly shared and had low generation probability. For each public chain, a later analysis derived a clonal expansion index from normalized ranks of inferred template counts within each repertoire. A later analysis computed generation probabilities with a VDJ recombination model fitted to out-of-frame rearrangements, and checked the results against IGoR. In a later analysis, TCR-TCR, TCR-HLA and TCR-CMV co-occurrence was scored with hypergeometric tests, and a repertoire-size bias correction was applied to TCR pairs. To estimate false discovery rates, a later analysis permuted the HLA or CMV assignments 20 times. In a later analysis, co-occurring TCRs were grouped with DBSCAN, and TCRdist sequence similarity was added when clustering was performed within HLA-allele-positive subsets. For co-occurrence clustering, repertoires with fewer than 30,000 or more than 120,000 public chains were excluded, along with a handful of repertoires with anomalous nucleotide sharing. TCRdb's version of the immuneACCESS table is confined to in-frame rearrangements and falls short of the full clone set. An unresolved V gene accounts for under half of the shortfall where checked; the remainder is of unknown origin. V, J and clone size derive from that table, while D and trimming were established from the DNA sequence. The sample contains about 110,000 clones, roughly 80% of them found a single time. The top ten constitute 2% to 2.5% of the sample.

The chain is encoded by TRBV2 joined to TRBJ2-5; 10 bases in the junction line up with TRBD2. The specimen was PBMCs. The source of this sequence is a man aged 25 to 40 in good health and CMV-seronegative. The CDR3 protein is CASSEERGGRETQYF. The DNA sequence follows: TGTGCCAGCAGTGAAGAGCGGGGGGGACGAGAGACCCAGTACTTC.